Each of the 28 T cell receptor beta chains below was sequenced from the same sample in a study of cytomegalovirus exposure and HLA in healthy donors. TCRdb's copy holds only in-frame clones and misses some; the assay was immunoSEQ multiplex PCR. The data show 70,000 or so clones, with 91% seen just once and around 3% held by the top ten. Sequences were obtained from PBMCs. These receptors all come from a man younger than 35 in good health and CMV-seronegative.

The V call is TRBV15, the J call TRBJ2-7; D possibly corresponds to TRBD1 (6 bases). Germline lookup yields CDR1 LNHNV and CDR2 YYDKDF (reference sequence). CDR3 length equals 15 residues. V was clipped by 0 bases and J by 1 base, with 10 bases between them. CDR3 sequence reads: CATSRDMTGSYEQYF. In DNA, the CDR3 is TGTGCCACCAGCAGAGATATGACAGGATCCTACGAGCAGTACTTC. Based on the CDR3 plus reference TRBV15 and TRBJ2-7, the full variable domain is DAMVIQNPRYQVTQFGKPVTLSCSQTLNHNVMYWYQQKSSQAPKLLFHYYDKDFNNEADTPDNFQSRRPNTSFCFLDIRSPGLGDTAMYLCATSRDMTGSYEQYFGPGTRLTVT.

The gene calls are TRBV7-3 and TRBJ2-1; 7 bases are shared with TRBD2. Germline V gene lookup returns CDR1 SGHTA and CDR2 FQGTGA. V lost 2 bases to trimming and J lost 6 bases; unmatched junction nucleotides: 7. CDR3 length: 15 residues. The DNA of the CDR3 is TGTGCCAGCAGCTTAGGGGCTAGCGGAACCAATGAGCAGTTCTTC. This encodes CASSLGASGTNEQFF.

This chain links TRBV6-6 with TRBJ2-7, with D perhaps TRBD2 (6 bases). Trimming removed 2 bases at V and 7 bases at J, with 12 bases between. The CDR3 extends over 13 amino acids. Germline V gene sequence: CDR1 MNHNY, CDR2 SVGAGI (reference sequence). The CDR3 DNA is TGTGCCAGCAGTTACGCGACTAGGGGTGAGCAGTACTTC. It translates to CASSYATRGEQYF.

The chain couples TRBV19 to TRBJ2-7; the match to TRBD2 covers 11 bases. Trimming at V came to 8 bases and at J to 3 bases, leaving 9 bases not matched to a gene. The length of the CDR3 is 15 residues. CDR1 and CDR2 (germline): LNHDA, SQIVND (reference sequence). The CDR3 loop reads CASSALAGGLYEQYF. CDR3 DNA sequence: TGTGCCAGTTCCGCCCTAGCGGGAGGCCTCTACGAGCAGTACTTC.

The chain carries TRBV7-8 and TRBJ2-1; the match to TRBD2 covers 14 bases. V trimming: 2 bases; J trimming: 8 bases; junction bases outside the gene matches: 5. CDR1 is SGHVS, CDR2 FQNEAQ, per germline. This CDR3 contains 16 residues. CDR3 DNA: TGTGCCAGCAGCTTAAGGACTAGCGGGAGGACGCATGAGCAGTTCTTC. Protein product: CASSLRTSGRTHEQFF.

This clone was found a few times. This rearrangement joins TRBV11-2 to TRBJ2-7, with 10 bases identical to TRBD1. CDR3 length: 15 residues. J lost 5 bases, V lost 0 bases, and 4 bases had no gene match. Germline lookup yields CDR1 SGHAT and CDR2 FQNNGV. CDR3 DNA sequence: TGTGCCAGCAGCTTAGATCCGGGACAGGGGCACGAGCAGTACTTC. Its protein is CASSLDPGQGHEQYF.

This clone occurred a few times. The CDR3 loop is CASSAGSYNEQFF. Here the CDR3 DNA reads TGTGCCAGCAGTGCGGGCTCCTACAATGAGCAGTTCTTC. The V and J genes are TRBV6-4 and TRBJ2-1; D is unresolved. The CDR3 extends over 13 amino acids. From germline, CDR1 is MRHNA and CDR2 SNTAGT. V was clipped by 4 bases and J by 0 bases, with 4 bases between them.

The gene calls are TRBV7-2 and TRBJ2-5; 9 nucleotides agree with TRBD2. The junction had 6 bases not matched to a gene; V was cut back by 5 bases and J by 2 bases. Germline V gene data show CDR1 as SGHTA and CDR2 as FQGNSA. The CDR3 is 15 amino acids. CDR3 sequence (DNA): TGTGCCAGCAGCAGTGGGACTAGCAGACAAGAGACCCAGTACTTC. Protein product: CASSSGTSRQETQYF.

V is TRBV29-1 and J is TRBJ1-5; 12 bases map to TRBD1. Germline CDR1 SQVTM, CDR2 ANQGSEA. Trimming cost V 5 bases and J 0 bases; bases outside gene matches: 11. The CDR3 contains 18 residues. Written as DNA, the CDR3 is TGCAGCGTTTACACCGGGACAGGGGGCCCCCCTAGCAATCAGCCCCAGCATTTT. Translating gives CSVYTGTGGPPSNQPQHF.

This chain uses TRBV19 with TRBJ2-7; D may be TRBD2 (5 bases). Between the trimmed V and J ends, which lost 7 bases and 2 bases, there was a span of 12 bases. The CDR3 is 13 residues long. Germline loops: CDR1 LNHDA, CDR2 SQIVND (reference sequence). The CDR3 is CASTPTGTYEQYF. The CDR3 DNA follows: TGTGCCAGTACCCCAACGGGGACCTACGAGCAGTACTTC.

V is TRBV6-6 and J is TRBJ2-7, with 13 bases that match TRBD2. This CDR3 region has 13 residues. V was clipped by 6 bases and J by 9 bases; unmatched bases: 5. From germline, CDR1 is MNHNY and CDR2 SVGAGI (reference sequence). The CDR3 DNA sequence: TGTGCCAGCAGAGGGACTAGCGGGATCGGGCAGTACTTC. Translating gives CASRGTSGIGQYF.

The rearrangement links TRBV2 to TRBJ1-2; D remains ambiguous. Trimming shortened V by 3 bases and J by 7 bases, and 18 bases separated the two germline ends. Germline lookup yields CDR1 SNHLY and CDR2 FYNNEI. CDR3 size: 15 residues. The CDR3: CASSDRQPLEGGYTF. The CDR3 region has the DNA TGTGCCAGCAGTGATAGGCAGCCCCTAGAAGGTGGCTACACCTTC.

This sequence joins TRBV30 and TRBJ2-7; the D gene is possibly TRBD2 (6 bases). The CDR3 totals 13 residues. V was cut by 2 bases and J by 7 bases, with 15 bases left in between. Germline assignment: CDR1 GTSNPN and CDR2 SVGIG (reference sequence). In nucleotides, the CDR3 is TGTGCCTGGAGTCCGGGACTTAAATTTGAGCAGTACTTC. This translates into CAWSPGLKFEQYF. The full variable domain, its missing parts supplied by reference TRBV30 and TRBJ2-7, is SQTIHQWPATLVQPVGSPLSLECTVEGTSNPNLYWYRQAAGRGLQLLFYSVGIGQISSEVPQNLSASRPQDRQFILSSKKLLLSDSGFYLCAWSPGLKFEQYFGPGTRLTVT.

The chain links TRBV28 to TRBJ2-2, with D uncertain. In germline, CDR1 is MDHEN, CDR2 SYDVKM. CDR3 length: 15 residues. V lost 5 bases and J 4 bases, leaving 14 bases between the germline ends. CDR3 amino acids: CASSTKRPGTGELFF. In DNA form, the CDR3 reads TGTGCCAGCAGTACAAAAAGGCCAGGCACCGGGGAGCTGTTTTTT.

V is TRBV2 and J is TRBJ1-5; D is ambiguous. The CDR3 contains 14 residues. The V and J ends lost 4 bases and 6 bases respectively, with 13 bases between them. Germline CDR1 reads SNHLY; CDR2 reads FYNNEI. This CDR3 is CASSGQTRGQPQHF. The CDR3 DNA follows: TGTGCCAGCAGTGGACAAACCCGGGGTCAGCCCCAGCATTTT. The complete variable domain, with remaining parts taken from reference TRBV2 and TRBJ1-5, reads EPEVTQTPSHQVTQMGQEVILRCVPISNHLYFYWYRQILGQKVEFLVSFYNNEISEKSEIFDDQFSVERPDGSNFTLKIRSTKLEDSAMYFCASSGQTRGQPQHFGDGTRLSIL.

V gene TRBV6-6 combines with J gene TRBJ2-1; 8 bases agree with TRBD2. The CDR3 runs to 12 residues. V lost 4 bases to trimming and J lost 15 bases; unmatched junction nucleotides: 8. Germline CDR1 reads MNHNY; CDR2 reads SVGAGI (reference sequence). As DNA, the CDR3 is TGTGCCAGCAGTTTCGACCGCCTAGCGGGGTTCTTC. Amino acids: CASSFDRLAGFF.

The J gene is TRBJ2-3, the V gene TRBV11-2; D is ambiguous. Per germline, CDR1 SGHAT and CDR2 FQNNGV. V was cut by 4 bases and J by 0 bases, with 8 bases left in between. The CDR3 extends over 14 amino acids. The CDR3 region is CASSSTSSTDTQYF. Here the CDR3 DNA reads TGTGCCAGCAGCTCTACTTCTAGCACAGATACGCAGTATTTT.

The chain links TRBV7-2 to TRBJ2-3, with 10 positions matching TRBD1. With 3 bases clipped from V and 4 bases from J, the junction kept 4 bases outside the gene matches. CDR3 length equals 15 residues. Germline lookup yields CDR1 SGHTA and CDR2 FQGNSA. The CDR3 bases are TGTGCCAGCAGCTTGACAGGGGGCGAGGCAGATACGCAGTATTTT. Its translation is CASSLTGGEADTQYF.

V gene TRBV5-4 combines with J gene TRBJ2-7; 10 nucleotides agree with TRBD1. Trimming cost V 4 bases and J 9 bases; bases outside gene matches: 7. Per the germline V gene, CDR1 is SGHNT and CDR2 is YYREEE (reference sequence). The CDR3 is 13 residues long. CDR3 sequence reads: CASSGDRGPGQYF. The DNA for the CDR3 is TGTGCCAGCAGCGGCGACAGGGGGCCCGGGCAGTACTTC.

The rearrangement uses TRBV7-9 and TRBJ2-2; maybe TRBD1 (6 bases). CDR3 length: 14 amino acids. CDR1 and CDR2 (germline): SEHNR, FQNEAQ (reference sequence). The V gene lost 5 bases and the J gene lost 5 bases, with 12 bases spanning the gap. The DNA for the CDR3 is TGTGCCAGCAGCCGGACAGCCACGACCGGGGAGCTGTTTTTT. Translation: CASSRTATTGELFF.

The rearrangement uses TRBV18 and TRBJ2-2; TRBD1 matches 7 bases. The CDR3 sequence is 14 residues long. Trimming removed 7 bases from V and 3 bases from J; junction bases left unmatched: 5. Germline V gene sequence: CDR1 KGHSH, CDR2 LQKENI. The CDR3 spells CASFRDRDTGELFF. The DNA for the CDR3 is TGTGCCAGCTTCCGGGACAGAGACACCGGGGAGCTGTTTTTT.

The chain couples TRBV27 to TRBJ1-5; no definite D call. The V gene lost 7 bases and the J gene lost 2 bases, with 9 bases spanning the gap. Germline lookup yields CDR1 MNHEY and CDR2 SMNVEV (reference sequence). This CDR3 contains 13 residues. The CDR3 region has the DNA TGTGCCAGCAACGACAACGGCAATCAGCCCCAGCATTTT. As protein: CASNDNGNQPQHF.

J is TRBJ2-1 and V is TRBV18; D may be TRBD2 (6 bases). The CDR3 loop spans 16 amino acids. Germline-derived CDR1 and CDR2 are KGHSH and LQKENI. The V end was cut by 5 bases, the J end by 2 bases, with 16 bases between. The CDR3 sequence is CASSSGGGVAYNEQFF. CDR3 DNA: TGTGCCAGCTCATCTGGGGGAGGAGTCGCCTACAATGAGCAGTTCTTC.

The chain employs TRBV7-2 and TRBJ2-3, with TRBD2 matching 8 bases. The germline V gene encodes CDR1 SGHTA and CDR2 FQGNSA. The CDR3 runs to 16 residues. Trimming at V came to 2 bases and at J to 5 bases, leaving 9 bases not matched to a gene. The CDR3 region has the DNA TGTGCCAGCAGCTTATGGGCGGGGGGCTCGGGAGATACGCAGTATTTT. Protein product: CASSLWAGGSGDTQYF.

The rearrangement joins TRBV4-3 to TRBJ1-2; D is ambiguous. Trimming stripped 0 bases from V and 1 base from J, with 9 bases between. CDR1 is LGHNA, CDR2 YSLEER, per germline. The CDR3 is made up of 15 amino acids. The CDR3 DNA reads TGCGCCAGCAGCCAAGATCGACTCCTTAACTATGGCTACACCTTC. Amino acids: CASSQDRLLNYGYTF.

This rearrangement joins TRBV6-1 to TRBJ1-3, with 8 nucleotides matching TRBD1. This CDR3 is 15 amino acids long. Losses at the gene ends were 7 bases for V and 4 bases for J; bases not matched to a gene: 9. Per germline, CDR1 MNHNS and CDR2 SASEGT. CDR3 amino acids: CASTYGQGKGNTIYF. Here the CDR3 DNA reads TGTGCCAGCACCTACGGACAGGGAAAGGGAAACACCATATATTTT.

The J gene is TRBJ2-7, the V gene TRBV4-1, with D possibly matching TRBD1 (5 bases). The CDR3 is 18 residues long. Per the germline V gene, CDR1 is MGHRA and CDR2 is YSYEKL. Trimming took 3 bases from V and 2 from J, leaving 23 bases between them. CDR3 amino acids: CASSHSEKTASRPYEQYF. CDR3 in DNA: TGCGCCAGCAGCCATTCAGAAAAGACAGCCTCCAGACCCTACGAGCAGTACTTC.

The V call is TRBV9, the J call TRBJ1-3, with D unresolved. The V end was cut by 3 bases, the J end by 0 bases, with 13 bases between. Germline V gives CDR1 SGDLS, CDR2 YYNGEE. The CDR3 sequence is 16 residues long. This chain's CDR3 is CASSDGAPLSGNTIYF. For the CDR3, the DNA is TGTGCCAGCAGCGATGGAGCCCCTCTCTCTGGAAACACCATATATTTT.